Below are 32 T cell receptor beta chains sequenced from a single sample in a study of metastatic and nonmetastatic thyroid tumors. Thyroid surgery was performed in patients who had received no treatment beforehand. TCRdb reprocessed the PCR reads via MiXCR. The sample yields around 40,000 clones, 17% seen once. The material sequenced was blood. All receptors derive from a male donor with papillary thyroid cancer or a benign thyroid nodule (not recorded which). Some clones in this sample may be carry-over from other donors' samples.

This clone was seen many times. J is TRBJ2-3 and V is TRBV7-4; 9 nucleotides line up with TRBD2. This CDR3 is 19 amino acids long. Germline values: CDR1 SGHVT, CDR2 SQSDAQ. Trimming cost V 2 bases and J 0 bases; bases outside gene matches: 12. As DNA, the CDR3 is TGTGCCAGCAGCTTACTGGGGCGGGGGGGCGATGGGAGCACAGATACGCAGTATTTT. This encodes CASSLLGRGGDGSTDTQYF.

About this clone itself: This may come from a read error, since a much larger clone is one base off. V usage is TRBV20-1 and J usage is TRBJ2-3; 11 bases map to TRBD2. The CDR3 extends over 14 amino acids. V lost 3 bases and J lost 6; bases outside the gene matches: 5. Germline assignment: CDR1 DFQATT and CDR2 SNEGSKA (reference sequence). CDR3 in amino acids: CSASSSGGTDTQYF. For the CDR3, the DNA is TGCAGTGCTAGCTCTAGCGGGGGGACGGATACGCAGTATTTT.

This clone has at least ten counts. This sequence joins TRBV10-2 and TRBJ1-2; D not resolved. V was shortened by 8 bases and J by 3 bases, with 10 bases between the two germline ends. Germline assignment: CDR1 WSHSY and CDR2 SAAADI. CDR3 length equals 12 residues. CDR3 nucleotides: TGCGCCAGCTCCGAGGGTCACTATGGCTACACCTTC. Translated: CASSEGHYGYTF.

V usage is TRBV11-2 and J usage is TRBJ1-1; TRBD1 might be the D (5 bases). Trimming removed 4 bases at V and 2 bases at J, with 14 bases between. The CDR3 has 15 residues. The germline gives CDR1 SGHAT, CDR2 FQNNGV. CDR3 region: CASSYRTDFNTEAFF. For the CDR3, the DNA is TGTGCCAGCAGCTACAGGACGGATTTTAACACTGAAGCTTTCTTT.

This clone was counted a few times. The chain carries TRBV29-1 and TRBJ2-1; unclear D gene. The CDR3 is 11 residues long. Trimming removed 4 bases from V and 7 bases from J, with 8 bases in between. Germline CDR1 SQVTM, CDR2 ANQGSEA. The CDR3 DNA reads TGCAGCGTTGTTTCTAGTAATGAGCAGTTCTTC. This codes for CSVVSSNEQFF.

This clone was counted only a few times. The chain uses TRBV6-1 and TRBJ1-1; D unresolved. The germline V gene encodes CDR1 MNHNS and CDR2 SASEGT. Trimming pared 6 bases from V and 1 base from J, leaving 6 bases between. The CDR3 runs 12 residues. CDR3 amino acids: CASSRQNTEAFF. The CDR3, as DNA: TGTGCCAGCAGCCGACAGAACACTGAAGCTTTCTTT.

In its sample, this clone was seen many times. This may be a read error, as it is one base from a much larger clone. Other DNA sequences of this sample code for an identical CDR3. This sequence joins TRBV2 and TRBJ2-7; D is uncertain. This CDR3 region has 12 residues. From germline, CDR1 is SNHLY and CDR2 FYNNEI. The CDR3, as DNA: TGTGCCAGCAGTGAGGTCTCCTATGAGCAGTACTTC. Translating gives CASSEVSYEQYF.

As concerns this clone: Other DNA sequences within the sample encode an identical CDR3. The rearrangement joins TRBV7-7 to TRBJ2-5; tentatively, D is TRBD1 (6 bases). This CDR3 spans 14 amino acids. The germline gives CDR1 SSHAT, CDR2 FNYEAQ (reference sequence). V lost 6 bases to trimming and J lost 7 bases, with 18 bases between them. CDR3 residues: CASSLTGGIGTQYF. In nucleotides, the CDR3 is TGTGCCAGCAGTCTGACAGGAGGCATAGGGACCCAGTACTTC.

This clone has only a few counts. This may come from a read error, since a much larger clone is one base off. This sample also contains other DNA sequences that code for the same CDR3. The chain has TRBV6-1 and TRBJ1-1, with D uncertain. The germline V gene encodes CDR1 MNHNS and CDR2 SASEGT. Trimming cost V 4 bases and J 1 base, with 13 bases left between them. CDR3 length: 15 amino acids. The CDR3 coding sequence is TGTGCCAGCAGTGGACCAAGGGATACGAACACTGAAGCTTTCTTT. Its protein product is CASSGPRDTNTEAFF.

The table lists this clone with many counts. Being one base from a much bigger clone, this may be a read error. This chain links TRBV10-3 with TRBJ2-5, with 10 bases matching TRBD2. Germline lookup yields CDR1 ENHRY and CDR2 SYGVKD. V lost 2 bases, J lost 1 base, and 4 bases stayed unmatched. The length of the CDR3 is 16 residues. The CDR3 nucleotides read TGTGCCATCAGTGAGGCCGGGACTAGCGTCCAAGAGACCCAGTACTTC. Its protein is CAISEAGTSVQETQYF.

V gene TRBV6-1 combines with J gene TRBJ2-1; TRBD2 is a possible D gene (5 bases). Trimming stripped 9 bases from V and 8 bases from J, with 17 bases between. The germline V gene encodes CDR1 MNHNS and CDR2 SASEGT. The CDR3 contains 13 residues. DNA for the CDR3: TGTGCCAGTACTCCGGGATCCTATGATGAGCAGTTCTTC. Encoded protein: CASTPGSYDEQFF.

This clone was counted many times. The chain uses TRBV30 and TRBJ2-1; the match to TRBD2 covers 11 bases. The germline V gene encodes CDR1 GTSNPN and CDR2 SVGIG (reference sequence). Germline trimming cut 0 bases from V and 9 bases from J; bases unmatched to any gene: 4. The CDR3 is made up of 14 amino acids. Here the CDR3 reads CAWSVLAGAPEQFF. In DNA, the CDR3 is TGTGCCTGGAGTGTACTAGCGGGAGCCCCTGAGCAGTTCTTC.

This clone was seen ten or more times. This chain connects TRBV20-1 to TRBJ1-2; TRBD1 matches at 7 bases. Germline V gene lookup returns CDR1 DFQATT and CDR2 SNEGSKA (reference sequence). The J segment lost 4 bases and the V segment lost 5 bases, leaving 16 bases of the junction unmatched. This CDR3 spans 16 amino acids. The CDR3 DNA sequence: TGCAGTGCTCAGGACCTCAGCGGGCAGGGGGTCTATGGCTACACCTTC. Its protein is CSAQDLSGQGVYGYTF.

The sample holds many counts of this clone. A much larger clone lies one base from this, so it may be a read error. The chain combines TRBV27 with TRBJ1-1; unclear D gene. Germline CDR1 MNHEY, CDR2 SMNVEV (reference sequence). This CDR3 is 14 amino acids long. The CDR3 here is CAGSSPRMNTEAFF. CDR3 nucleotides: TGTGCCGGCAGTTCCCCGAGAATGAACACTGAAGCTTTCTTT.

Details on this clone: This is likely a read error, given that the CDR3 carries no conserved phenylalanine or tryptophan at its end. The CDR3 loop reads CASTDTGANVLTL. CDR3 coding DNA: TGTGCCAGCACAGACACTGGGGCCAACGTCCTGACTTTA. The rearrangement uses TRBV11-2 and TRBJ2-6; D not resolved. From germline, CDR1 is SGHAT and CDR2 FQNNGV. V was clipped by 7 bases and J by 2 bases, with 6 bases between them. This CDR3 spans 13 amino acids.

Ten or more counts support this clone. V and J are TRBV2 and TRBJ2-2; D remains ambiguous. Germline V gives CDR1 SNHLY, CDR2 FYNNEI. Trimming removed 6 bases from V and 5 bases from J, with 10 bases in between. This CDR3 contains 13 residues. The CDR3: CASRGLETGELFF. The CDR3 DNA is TGTGCCAGCAGAGGGTTGGAGACCGGGGAGCTGTTTTTT. Variable domain in full (rest from reference TRBV2 and TRBJ2-2): EPEVTQTPSHQVTQMGQEVILRCVPISNHLYFYWYRQILGQKVEFLVSFYNNEISEKSEIFDDQFSVERPDGSNFTLKIRSTKLEDSAMYFCASRGLETGELFFGEGSRLTVL.

This clone appeared many times. The V and J genes are TRBV6-2 or TRBV6-3 and TRBJ1-1; D ambiguous. Germline-derived CDR1 and CDR2 are MNHEY and SVGEGT. V lost 2 bases to trimming and J lost 6 bases, with 13 bases between them. This CDR3 spans 14 amino acids. The CDR3, as DNA: TGTGCCAGCAGTTACCCCCTTGGAGAGGCTGAAGCTTTCTTT. It is translated as CASSYPLGEAEAFF.

This clone occurred many times. This chain links TRBV5-1 with TRBJ2-3, with D perhaps matching TRBD2 (5 bases). Deletions cut 6 bases from V and 6 bases from J, with 5 bases between. Germline CDR1 and CDR2: SGHRS and YFSETQ. CDR3 length equals 10 residues. The CDR3 spells CASTGDTQYF. The CDR3 region has the DNA TGCGCCAGCACGGGGGATACGCAGTATTTT.

There are many counts of this clone. This chain joins TRBV6-2 or TRBV6-3 and TRBJ1-2; 12 positions match TRBD1. The CDR3 has 14 amino acids. Germline loops: CDR1 MNHEY, CDR2 SVGEGT. The J segment lost 7 bases and the V segment lost 10 bases, leaving 10 bases of the junction unmatched. The CDR3 region is CATYAGQGAAGYTF. Here the CDR3 DNA reads TGTGCCACCTATGCGGGACAGGGGGCGGCTGGCTACACCTTC.

At least ten counts were recorded for this clone. The CDR3 sequence is CASSTYTGTAQETQYF. DNA for the CDR3: TGTGCCAGCAGTACTTATACCGGGACCGCACAAGAGACCCAGTACTTC. The chain carries TRBV14 and TRBJ2-5, with D perhaps matching TRBD1 or TRBD2 (5 bases each). CDR3 length equals 16 residues. V was pared by 6 bases and J by 2 bases, with 19 bases between. Germline assignment: CDR1 SGHDN and CDR2 FVKESK.

As concerns this clone: At one end the junction does not follow the germline gene, possibly because of a read error. The chain employs TRBV28 and TRBJ2-3; the D gene is possibly TRBD2 (5 bases). The length of the CDR3 is 11 residues. The germline V gene has CDR1 MDHEN and CDR2 SYDVKM. The CDR3 loop reads CSSGYSDTQYF. The CDR3 DNA is TGTTCCAGCGGATATTCAGATACGCAGTATTTT.

This clone has at least ten counts. The chain joins TRBV12-3 or TRBV12-4 to TRBJ2-4; a possible D gene is TRBD2 (7 bases). This CDR3 contains 15 residues. Trimming removed 7 bases from V and 1 base from J, with 14 bases in between. Here the CDR3 reads CASTWGGAAKNIQYF. The CDR3 nucleotides read TGTGCCAGCACCTGGGGGGGCGCGGCCAAAAACATTCAGTACTTC.

This clone was seen at least ten times. This may come from a read error, since a much larger clone is one base off. The rearrangement joins TRBV15 to TRBJ2-6; D is possibly TRBD1 or TRBD2 (5 bases each). The germline CDR1 and CDR2 sequences are LNHNV and YYDKDF (reference sequence). This CDR3 has 16 residues. CDR3 coding DNA: TGTGCCACCACCCCGAGAGCGGTCTCTGGGGCCAACGTCCTGGCTTTC. Amino acid sequence: CATTPRAVSGANVLAF.

This clone was seen ten or more times. The rearrangement joins TRBV12-3 or TRBV12-4 to TRBJ1-1, with a tentative D call TRBD1 (6 bases). With 0 bases removed from V and 0 bases from J, the gap between germline ends came to 11 bases. This CDR3 is built from 16 residues. The CDR3, as DNA: TGTGCCAGCAGTTTAGCCAGGGGCGCTATGAACACTGAAGCTTTCTTT. Translating it yields CASSLARGAMNTEAFF.

A word on this clone: Additional DNA sequences in this sample encode the identical CDR3. V is TRBV11-3 and J is TRBJ2-7; no reliable D call. In germline, CDR1 is SGHNT, CDR2 YENEEA. The CDR3 contains 14 residues. V was pared by 5 bases and J by 7 bases, with 18 bases between. In nucleotides, the CDR3 is TGTGCCAGCAGCCCCGGCGGTGGGGTTGTGGAGCAGTACTTC. Encoded protein: CASSPGGGVVEQYF. Using reference TRBV11-3 and TRBJ2-7 for the parts outside the CDR3, the full variable domain is EAGVVQSPRYKIIEKKQPVAFWCNPISGHNTLYWYLQNLGQGPELLIRYENEEAVDDSQLPKDRFSAERLKGVDSTLKIQPAELGDSAVYLCASSPGGGVVEQYFGPGTRLTVT.

This clone was observed a few times. Since a much larger clone is just one base distant, this may be a read error. The J gene is TRBJ2-1, the V gene TRBV29-1; D is possibly TRBD1 (5 bases). Germline CDR1 SQVTM, CDR2 ANQGSEA. Trimming took off 7 bases at V and 8 bases at J, with 12 bases between the two ends. This CDR3 contains 11 residues. CDR3 bases: TGCAGCGCATTCCGGACATATGAGCAGTTCTTC. It codes for CSAFRTYEQFF.

This clone was found many times. In DNA form, the CDR3 reads TGTGCCAGCACTGACCGGACGGAAACTGGAAACACCATATATTTT. Residues: CASTDRTETGNTIYF. This sequence joins TRBV12-3 or TRBV12-4 and TRBJ1-3; no firm D call. CDR3 length: 15 residues. V dropped 7 bases and J dropped 2 bases, with 15 bases sitting between them.

This clone has at least ten counts. J is TRBJ1-2 and V is TRBV7-8; tentative D call: TRBD1 (5 bases). The CDR3 sequence is 12 residues long. Germline V gene data show CDR1 as SGHVS and CDR2 as FQNEAQ. Trimming shortened V by 4 bases and J by 8 bases, and 11 bases separated the two germline ends. The CDR3 protein is CASSSQGAGYTF. CDR3 DNA: TGTGCCAGCAGCTCGCAGGGTGCCGGCTACACCTTC. Filled out from reference TRBV7-8 and TRBJ1-2, the complete variable domain reads GAGVSQSPRYKVAKRGQDVALRCDPISGHVSLFWYQQALGQGPEFLTYFQNEAQLDKSGLPSDRFFAERPEGSVSTLKIQRTQQEDSAVYLCASSSQGAGYTFGSGTRLTVV.

The chain uses TRBV27 and TRBJ2-2; D possibly corresponds to TRBD1 (6 bases). The V gene's germline CDR1 is MNHEY and CDR2 SMNVEV (reference sequence). V shed 3 bases and J shed 8 bases, with 7 bases lying between them. The CDR3 has 12 residues. The CDR3 region has the DNA TGTGCCAGCAGTTTTACAGGGGGGGAGCTGTTTTTT. Translating it yields CASSFTGGELFF.

This clone was counted at least ten times. The genes are TRBV11-2 and TRBJ2-5, with D possibly TRBD2 on 7 matching bases. Trimming left V 5 bases short and J 4 bases short, with 17 bases between. CDR3 size: 15 residues. The germline V gene encodes CDR1 SGHAT and CDR2 FQNNGV. The CDR3: CASSPMGGLGETQYF. The DNA of the CDR3 is TGTGCCAGCAGCCCCATGGGGGGGCTAGGAGAGACCCAGTACTTC.

This clone was found many times. The V and J genes are TRBV3-1 and TRBJ2-7; 7 bases fit TRBD1. Germline V gene data show CDR1 as LGHDT and CDR2 as YNNKEL (reference sequence). This CDR3 is 12 amino acids long. V dropped 5 bases and J dropped 3; count of bases not matched to a gene: 1. This chain's CDR3 is CASSNRGYEQYF. CDR3 DNA sequence: TGTGCCAGCAGCAACAGGGGCTACGAGCAGTACTTC.

This clone has at least ten counts. The chain employs TRBV10-2 and TRBJ2-7, with a possible D match to TRBD2 (6 bases). CDR3 length equals 12 residues. V dropped 9 bases and J dropped 0 bases, with 9 bases sitting between them. Germline loops: CDR1 WSHSY, CDR2 SAAADI. For the CDR3, the DNA is TGCGCCAGTAGCGGTAACTCCTACGAGCAGTACTTC. This translates into CASSGNSYEQYF.